The source of this TCR beta chain is a study of shared clonotypes between healthy human individuals. Study-wide findings and caveats: Even with large depth, rarefaction showed that sorted-subset sequencing was incomplete.

Worth noting for this clone: Its antigen is as yet unknown.

Produced via immunoSEQ multiplex PCR; TCRdb's table is partial and in-frame only. The repertoire consists of about 380,000 clones, with about 96% occurring once and the leading ten covering 0.32%. All donors were Caucasian adults living in Nashville, Tennessee. The CDR3 loop spans 13 amino acids. The ends were cut back, 6 bases at V and 6 bases at J, with 13 bases in the middle. The germline gives CDR1 SGHNT, CDR2 YENEEA. Sequences were obtained from memory CD8+ T cells sorted from blood. Subset reported: CD45RO+ cells pooled with CCR7-negative TemRA cells. This chain links TRBV11-3 with TRBJ2-3; no definite D call. This sequence was found in a young man in good health. In nucleotides, the CDR3 is TGTGCCAGCAGTTCCGTACCTCTGGATACGCAGTATTTT. It codes for CASSSVPLDTQYF.